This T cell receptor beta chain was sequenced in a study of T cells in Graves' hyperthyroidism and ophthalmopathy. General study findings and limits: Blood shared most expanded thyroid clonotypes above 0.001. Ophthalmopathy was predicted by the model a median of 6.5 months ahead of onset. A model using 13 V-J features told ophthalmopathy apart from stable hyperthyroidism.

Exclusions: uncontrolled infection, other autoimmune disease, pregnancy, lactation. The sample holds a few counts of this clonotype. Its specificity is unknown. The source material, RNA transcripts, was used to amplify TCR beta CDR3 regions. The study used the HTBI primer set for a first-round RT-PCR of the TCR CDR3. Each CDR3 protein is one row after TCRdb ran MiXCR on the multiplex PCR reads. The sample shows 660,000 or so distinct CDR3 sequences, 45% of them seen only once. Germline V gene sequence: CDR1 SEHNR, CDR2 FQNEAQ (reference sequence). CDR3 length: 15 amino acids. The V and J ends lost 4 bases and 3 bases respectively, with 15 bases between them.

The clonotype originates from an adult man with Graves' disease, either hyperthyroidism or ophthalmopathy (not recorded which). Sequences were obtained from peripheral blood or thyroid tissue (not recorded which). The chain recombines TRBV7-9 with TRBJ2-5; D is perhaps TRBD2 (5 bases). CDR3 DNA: TGTGCCAGCAGCTACCGGACCTCCGGGAAAGAGACCCAGTACTTC. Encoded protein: CASSYRTSGKETQYF. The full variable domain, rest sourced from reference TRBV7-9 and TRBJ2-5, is DTGVSQNPRHKITKRGQNVTFRCDPISEHNRLYWYRQTLGQGPEFLTYFQNEAQLEKSRLLSDRFSAERPKGSFSTLEIQRTEQGDSAMYLCASSYRTSGKETQYFGPGTRLLVL.